This TCR beta chain was observed in a study of T cells in localized non-small cell lung cancer. The protocol was immunoSEQ multiplex PCR, while the TCRdb copy is restricted to in-frame clones and leaves out a portion. The sample includes about 40,000 clones, around 88% of them seen just once. CDR3 length: 17 residues. The V segment lost 3 bases and the J segment 2 bases; nucleotides outside the gene matches: 9. Germline V gene data show CDR1 as ENHRY and CDR2 as SYGVKD. The receptor was isolated from a man aged 40-75 years with stage I lung adenocarcinoma. The J gene is TRBJ2-2, the V gene TRBV10-3, with 7 bases matching TRBD1. The starting material was peripheral blood, obtained before any cancer treatment. The CDR3 DNA follows: TGTGCCATCAGTGACCCGGGACAGAAAGATAACACCGGGGAGCTGTTTTTT. This translates into CAISDPGQKDNTGELFF.